This record concerns one TCR beta chain sequence. Antigen: not known. This specimen comes from a study of cytomegalovirus exposure and HLA in healthy donors. Points from the study as a whole: Per a later analysis, HLA-associated TCR beta chains showed more clonal expansion than other, equally common TCR beta chains.

It was with 60 Vbeta and 13 Jbeta primers that the PCR ran. Method: immunoSEQ multiplex PCR; TCRdb's copy keeps in-frame clones and lacks some. The sample yields approximately 150,000 clones, 65% to 80% seen once. The sample taken for sequencing was PBMCs. The clonotype comes from a woman aged 40 to 50 in good health and CMV-seronegative.

In DNA, the CDR3 is TGTGCCAGCAGCTGGGGGACAGGGGCTGGAAACACCATATATTTT. Translated: CASSWGTGAGNTIYF. The chain joins TRBV11-3 to TRBJ1-3; 10 nucleotides align to TRBD1. CDR1 and CDR2 from the germline V gene are SGHNT and YENEEA. The CDR3 spans 15 residues. J gave up 2 bases and V 4 bases, and 2 bases lay outside the gene matches. Supplemented by reference TRBV11-3 and TRBJ1-3, the full variable domain reads EAGVVQSPRYKIIEKKQPVAFWCNPISGHNTLYWYLQNLGQGPELLIRYENEEAVDDSQLPKDRFSAERLKGVDSTLKIQPAELGDSAVYLCASSWGTGAGNTIYFGEGSWLTVV.